Listed below are T cell receptor beta chains from one sample, sequenced in a study of blood T cell repertoires in COVID-19. TCRdb keeps only in-frame clones here, not all; method: immunoSEQ multiplex PCR. The table lists about 320,000 clones, more than 70% of them singletons. Input material: peripheral blood. Receptors originate from a man aged 18-30 years who had recovered from COVID-19. Both conserved end residues are part of each CDR3. The D gene is left open where the match is weak. The size field is filled for only some rows; it gives once, few, many or a size class.

len | j_gene | v_gene | abundance | d_gene | CDR3nt | CDR3aa
13 | TRBJ1-2 | TRBV5-1 | . | . | TGCGCCAGCAGCTTAGGGCAGGGGAGCGGCTACACCTTC | CASSLGQGSGYTF
16 | TRBJ2-3 | TRBV7-8 | . | TRBD2 | TGTGCCAGCAGCTCTCTCGGGCTAGCGGTTACAGATACGCAGTATTTT | CASSSLGLAVTDTQYF
14 | TRBJ1-2 | TRBV6-5 | . | TRBD1 | TGTGCCAGCAGTTACTCGGAGGGGGCCCGGGGCTACACCTTC | CASSYSEGARGYTF
16 | TRBJ1-5 | TRBV18 | . | . | TGTGCCAGCTCACCAGTTCAAGCAATCGGCAATCAGCCCCAGCATTTT | CASSPVQAIGNQPQHF
14 | TRBJ2-1 | TRBV25-1 | . | TRBD2 | TGTGCCAGCAGTGGTAGCGGGAGTTGGAATGAGCAGTTCTTC | CASSGSGSWNEQFF
18 | TRBJ2-2 | TRBV7-9 | . | TRBD2 | TGTGCCAGCAGCCCAAGGGGGAGCGGGAGTTCGAACACCGGGGAGCTGTTTTTT | CASSPRGSGSSNTGELFF
13 | TRBJ1-1 | TRBV7-3 | . | . | TGTGCCAGCAGCTCCCAAGGGGGCACTGAAGCTTTCTTT | CASSSQGGTEAFF
13 | TRBJ2-7 | TRBV7-2 | once | . | TGTGCCAGCAGCTTAGCGCTCCAGTACGAGCAGTACTTC | CASSLALQYEQYF
20 | TRBJ1-1 | TRBV7-6 | . | . | TGTGCCAGCAGCTTAGAGACAGGCTGGACGAAAACATCATCCAACACTGAAGCTTTCTTT | CASSLETGWTKTSSNTEAFF
15 | TRBJ1-1 | TRBV4-1 | . | TRBD1 | TGCGCCAGCAGCCAAAGAGGGGGCCTGGAGACTGAAGCTTTCTTT | CASSQRGGLETEAFF
15 | TRBJ1-1 | TRBV5-6 | once | TRBD1 | TGTGCCAGCAGCTGGCAGGGGGTTGTGAACACTGAAGCTTTCTTT | CASSWQGVVNTEAFF
10 | TRBJ2-7 | TRBV2 | . | . | TGTGCGATGGGCGGGGACGAGCAGTACTTC | CAMGGDEQYF
16 | TRBJ1-1 | TRBV2 | . | TRBD1 | TGTGCCAGCAGTGGGGGGACAGGAGGAATGAACACTGAAGCTTTCTTT | CASSGGTGGMNTEAFF
12 | TRBJ2-1 | TRBV20-1 | . | . | TGCAGTGCTAGTAGGGACAACAATGAGCAGTTCTTC | CSASRDNNEQFF
12 | TRBJ2-1 | TRBV18 | . | . | TGTGCCAGCTCACCACCCAGTAATGAGCAGTTCTTC | CASSPPSNEQFF
15 | TRBJ2-5 | TRBV2 | . | . | TGTGCCAGCAGTGGTCTATACGGGGATGAAGAGACCCAGTACTTC | CASSGLYGDEETQYF
16 | TRBJ1-3 | TRBV9 | . | TRBD1 | TGTGCCAGCAGCATCCCAGCAGGGGGCTCTGGAAACACCATATATTTT | CASSIPAGGSGNTIYF
18 | TRBJ2-7 | TRBV6-1 | . | TRBD2 | TGTGCCAGCAGTGAAGTCCCACCTGTAGCGGGAGTAATTCACGAGCAGTACTTC | CASSEVPPVAGVIHEQYF
14 | TRBJ2-7 | TRBV4-1 | . | . | TGCGCCAGCAGCCAAGCTGGCCGAGGTGGGGAGCAGTACTTC | CASSQAGRGGEQYF
13 | TRBJ2-5 | TRBV2 | few | TRBD2 | TGTGCCAGCAGGCGGGGGGCCCAAGAGACCCAGTACTTC | CASRRGAQETQYF
13 | TRBJ1-5 | TRBV9 | once | . | TGTGCCAGCAGCGTAGCCAATAATCAGCCCCAGCATTTT | CASSVANNQPQHF
16 | TRBJ2-3 | TRBV14 | . | TRBD2 | TGTGCCAGCAGCTCACGCCCGGGAGGGGGGACAGATACGCAGTATTTT | CASSSRPGGGTDTQYF